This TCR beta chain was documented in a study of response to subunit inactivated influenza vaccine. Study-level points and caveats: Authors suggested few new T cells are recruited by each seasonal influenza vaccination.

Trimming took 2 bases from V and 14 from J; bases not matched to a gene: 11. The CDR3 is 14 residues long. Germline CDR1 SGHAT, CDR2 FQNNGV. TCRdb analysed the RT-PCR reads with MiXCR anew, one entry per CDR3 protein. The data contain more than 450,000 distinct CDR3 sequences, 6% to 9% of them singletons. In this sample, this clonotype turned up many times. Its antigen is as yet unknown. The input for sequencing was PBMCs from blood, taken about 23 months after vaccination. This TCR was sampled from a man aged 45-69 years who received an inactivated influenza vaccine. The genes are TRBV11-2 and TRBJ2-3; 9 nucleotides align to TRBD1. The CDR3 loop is CASSLTQGAGALYF. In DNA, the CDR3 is TGTGCCAGCAGCTTAACACAGGGGGCCGGGGCTTTGTATTTT. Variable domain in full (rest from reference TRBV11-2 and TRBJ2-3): EAGVAQSPRYKIIEKRQSVAFWCNPISGHATLYWYQQILGQGPKLLIQFQNNGVVDDSQLPKDRFSAERLKGVDSTLKIQPAKLEDSAVYLCASSLTQGAGALYFGPGTRLTVL.